The 16 T cell receptor beta chains listed next were all sequenced from one sample in a study of cytomegalovirus exposure and HLA in healthy donors. PCR involved 60 Vbeta and 13 Jbeta primers. Profiled with immunoSEQ multiplex PCR; TCRdb holds only in-frame clones, not every one. Here the sample spans approximately 91,000 clones, roughly 86% being singletons. The sample consisted of PBMCs. These TCRs come from a human donor in good health.

With respect to this clone: One end of the junction fails to match germline, which may point to a read error. V gene TRBV5-6 combines with J gene TRBJ2-7; no clear D. The CDR3 totals 13 residues. Germline V lookup: CDR1 SGHDT, CDR2 YYEEEE. The CDR3 sequence is CASSSRPHYGQYF. The CDR3 DNA follows: TGTGCCAGCAGCTCGAGACCCCACTACGGGCAGTACTTC.

This chain joins TRBV5-1 and TRBJ1-3, with 10 bases fitting TRBD1. The V segment lost 4 bases and the J segment 6 bases; nucleotides outside the gene matches: 7. This CDR3 region has 15 residues. Germline V CDR1 and CDR2: SGHRS, YFSETQ. Here the CDR3 reads CASSLGGTGENTIYF. In DNA form, the CDR3 reads TGCGCCAGCAGCCTCGGGGGGACAGGGGAAAACACCATATATTTT.

This clone occurred once. V is TRBV6-4 and J is TRBJ1-2; TRBD1 aligns across 9 bases. The CDR3 has 14 residues. The germline CDR1 and CDR2 sequences are MRHNA and SNTAGT. V was pared by 5 bases and J by 3 bases, with 4 bases of the junction left unmatched. The CDR3 DNA is TGTGCCAGCAGTACTACAGGGGGCGACTATGGCTACACCTTC. Amino acids: CASSTTGGDYGYTF.

The V gene is TRBV11-2, the J gene TRBJ2-2, with TRBD1 identical over 11 bases. The CDR3 covers 17 residues. Germline V gene data show CDR1 as SGHAT and CDR2 as FQNNGV. Trimming cost V 5 bases and J 4 bases; bases outside gene matches: 9. CDR3 bases: TGTGCCAGCAGCCTCCTGGGGGACAGGGGGAGCACCGGGGAGCTGTTTTTT. Its translation is CASSLLGDRGSTGELFF.

The chain uses TRBV6-5 and TRBJ1-3; 8 nucleotides agree with TRBD1. CDR3 length equals 15 residues. V was pared by 2 bases and J by 2 bases, with 2 bases of the junction left unmatched. The V gene's germline CDR1 is MNHEY and CDR2 SVGAGI. CDR3 sequence: CASSYAGGPGNTIYF. For the CDR3, the DNA is TGTGCCAGCAGTTACGCAGGGGGCCCTGGAAACACCATATATTTT.

This clone was counted once. As DNA, the CDR3 is TGTGCTAGTGGTCCCGGTCACACTGAAGCTTTCTTT. This encodes CASGPGHTEAFF. This chain uses TRBV12-5 with TRBJ1-1; D remains unclear. The CDR3 is 12 residues long. Trimming took off 5 bases at V and 3 bases at J, with 7 bases between the two ends. CDR1 LGHNT and CDR2 FRNRAP come from the germline V gene.

The chain joins TRBV11-2 to TRBJ2-5; the match to TRBD2 covers 7 bases. The germline gives CDR1 SGHAT, CDR2 FQNNGV. This CDR3 spans 14 amino acids. Losses at the gene ends were 5 bases for V and 5 bases for J; bases not matched to a gene: 8. DNA of the CDR3: TGTGCCAGCAGCCGGGGGAGGGGAACTGAGACCCAGTACTTC. Residues: CASSRGRGTETQYF.

V gene TRBV28 combines with J gene TRBJ2-3, with TRBD2 matching over 7 bases. Germline CDR1 is MDHEN and CDR2 is SYDVKM. The CDR3 totals 14 residues. Trimming took 8 bases from V and 4 from J; bases not matched to a gene: 9. CDR3 sequence reads: CASLRSGVADTQYF. DNA for the CDR3: TGTGCCAGCTTACGGAGCGGGGTGGCAGATACGCAGTATTTT.

A note on this clone: Additional DNA sequences in this sample encode the identical CDR3. The rearrangement uses TRBV19 and TRBJ1-2, with a tentative D call TRBD1 (5 bases). Deletions cut 6 bases from V and 3 bases from J, with 14 bases between. Germline CDR1 LNHDA, CDR2 SQIVND (reference sequence). The CDR3 runs 14 residues. CDR3 sequence: CASSDAGLYYGYTF. The CDR3 DNA reads TGTGCCAGTAGCGACGCAGGGTTGTACTATGGCTACACCTTC.

This chain connects TRBV19 to TRBJ2-3, with no clear D. The V and J ends lost 3 bases and 0 bases respectively, with 7 bases between them. The CDR3 consists of 14 residues. CDR1 and CDR2 from the germline V gene are LNHDA and SQIVND (reference sequence). The CDR3 region is CASSIFSSTDTQYF. CDR3 coding DNA: TGTGCCAGTAGTATTTTTTCGAGCACAGATACGCAGTATTTT. Drawing the rest from reference TRBV19 and TRBJ2-3, the complete variable domain is DGGITQSPKYLFRKEGQNVTLSCEQNLNHDAMYWYRQDPGQGLRLIYYSQIVNDFQKGDIAEGYSVSREKKESFPLTVTSAQKNPTAFYLCASSIFSSTDTQYFGPGTRLTVL.

The chain employs TRBV2 and TRBJ1-4, with 8 bases that match TRBD1. The CDR3 has 15 residues. Trimming removed 7 bases from V and 7 bases from J; junction bases left unmatched: 11. The germline V gene encodes CDR1 SNHLY and CDR2 FYNNEI. CDR3 residues: CASKIQGAKGEKLFF. In DNA, the CDR3 is TGTGCCAGCAAGATTCAGGGGGCGAAAGGTGAAAAACTGTTTTTT.

The DNA of the CDR3 is TGTGCCAGCAGCCCTGGACTAGCGGGAGGGGATGAGCAGTTCTTC. This codes for CASSPGLAGGDEQFF. The chain couples TRBV27 to TRBJ2-1, with TRBD2 matching over 15 bases. The trim removed 6 bases at V and 8 bases at J, leaving 5 bases unmatched. Germline lookup yields CDR1 MNHEY and CDR2 SMNVEV (reference sequence). This CDR3 is 15 amino acids long.

The chain links TRBV30 to TRBJ2-7; D call uncertain. Trimming removed 0 bases from V and 2 bases from J, with 14 bases in between. The CDR3 consists of 15 residues. In germline, CDR1 is GTSNPN, CDR2 SVGIG (reference sequence). Here the CDR3 reads CAWSVLRRTTYEQYF. CDR3 coding DNA: TGTGCCTGGAGTGTACTACGGCGCACAACCTACGAGCAGTACTTC.

The J gene is TRBJ2-3, the V gene TRBV7-6; TRBD1 agrees at 11 bases. The CDR3 covers 15 residues. In germline, CDR1 is SGHVS, CDR2 FNYEAQ. V shed 4 bases, J shed 6 bases, and the junction held 6 bases outside the gene matches. The CDR3 sequence: CASSSGQGAQDTQYF. CDR3 coding DNA: TGTGCCAGCAGCTCCGGACAGGGGGCACAGGATACGCAGTATTTT.

This chain connects TRBV15 to TRBJ1-5, with D maybe TRBD1 (6 bases). The CDR3 sequence is 15 residues long. Germline CDR1 reads LNHNV; CDR2 reads YYDKDF (reference sequence). V lost 4 bases and J 4 bases, leaving 14 bases between the germline ends. In DNA form, the CDR3 reads TGTGCCACCAGCAAAAACGACAGGACAAATCAGCCCCAGCATTTT. It translates to CATSKNDRTNQPQHF. Using reference TRBV15 and TRBJ1-5 for the parts outside the CDR3, the full variable domain is DAMVIQNPRYQVTQFGKPVTLSCSQTLNHNVMYWYQQKSSQAPKLLFHYYDKDFNNEADTPDNFQSRRPNTSFCFLDIRSPGLGDTAMYLCATSKNDRTNQPQHFGDGTRLSIL.

This sequence joins TRBV21-1 and TRBJ2-2; the table's D call of TRBD2 was not tested on the DNA. TRBV21-1 counts as a pseudogene. CDR3 size: 16 residues. For the CDR3, the DNA is TGTGCCAGCAGCAAATATGAGGGAACGAACACCGGGGAGCTGTTTTTT. This sequence encodes CASSKYEGTNTGELFF.